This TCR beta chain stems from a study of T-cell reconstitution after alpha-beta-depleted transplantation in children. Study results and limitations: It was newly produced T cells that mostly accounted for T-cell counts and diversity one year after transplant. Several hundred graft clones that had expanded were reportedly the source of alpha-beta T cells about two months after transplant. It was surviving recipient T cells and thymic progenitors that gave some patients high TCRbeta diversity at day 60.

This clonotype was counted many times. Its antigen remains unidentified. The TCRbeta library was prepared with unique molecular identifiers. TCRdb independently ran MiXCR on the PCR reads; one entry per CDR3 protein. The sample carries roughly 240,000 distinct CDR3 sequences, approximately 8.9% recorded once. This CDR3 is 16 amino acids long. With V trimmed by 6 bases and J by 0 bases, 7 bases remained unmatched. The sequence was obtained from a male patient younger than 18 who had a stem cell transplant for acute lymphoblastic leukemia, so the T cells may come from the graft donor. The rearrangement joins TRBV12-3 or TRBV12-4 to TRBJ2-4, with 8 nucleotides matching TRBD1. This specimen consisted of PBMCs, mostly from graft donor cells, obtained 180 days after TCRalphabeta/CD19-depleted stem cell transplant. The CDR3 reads CASSRTGGLAKNIQYF. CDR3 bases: TGTGCCAGCAGCCGAACAGGGGGACTAGCCAAAAACATTCAGTACTTC.